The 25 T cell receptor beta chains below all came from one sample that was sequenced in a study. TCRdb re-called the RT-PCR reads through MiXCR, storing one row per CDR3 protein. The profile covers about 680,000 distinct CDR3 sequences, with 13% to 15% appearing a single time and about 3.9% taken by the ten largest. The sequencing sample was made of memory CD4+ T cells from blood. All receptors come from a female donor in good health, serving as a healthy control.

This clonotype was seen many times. The CDR3 region has the DNA TGCAGTGCCAAAAGGGGGGCAGATACGCAGTATTTT. Amino acid sequence: CSAKRGADTQYF. The V gene is TRBV20-1, the J gene TRBJ2-3; the D call may be TRBD1 or TRBD2 (6 bases each). Trimming stripped 6 bases from V and 4 bases from J, with 11 bases between. Germline V lookup: CDR1 DFQATT, CDR2 SNEGSKA (reference sequence). The CDR3 covers 12 residues.

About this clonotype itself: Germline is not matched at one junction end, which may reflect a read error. The CDR3 sequence is CASIVEGTGTFSGNTIYF. DNA for the CDR3: TGTGCCAGCATCGTAGAAGGGACAGGGACCTTCTCTGGAAACACCATATATTTT. The chain carries TRBV9 and TRBJ1-3; 9 nucleotides align to TRBD1. CDR3 length: 18 amino acids. CDR1 is SGDLS and CDR2 is YYNGEE in the germline V gene.

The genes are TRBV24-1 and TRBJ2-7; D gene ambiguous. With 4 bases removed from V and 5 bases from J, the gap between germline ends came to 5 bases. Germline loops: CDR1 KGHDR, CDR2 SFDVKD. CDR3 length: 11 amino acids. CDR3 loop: CATSEHDEQYF. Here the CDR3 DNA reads TGTGCCACCAGTGAACATGACGAGCAGTACTTC.

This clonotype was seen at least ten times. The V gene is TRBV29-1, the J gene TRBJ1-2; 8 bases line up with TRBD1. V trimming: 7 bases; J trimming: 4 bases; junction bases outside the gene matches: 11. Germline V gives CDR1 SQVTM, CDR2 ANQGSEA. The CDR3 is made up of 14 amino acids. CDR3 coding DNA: TGCAGCGGATCAGACAGGGGTTCGGTCTATGGCTACACCTTC. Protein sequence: CSGSDRGSVYGYTF.

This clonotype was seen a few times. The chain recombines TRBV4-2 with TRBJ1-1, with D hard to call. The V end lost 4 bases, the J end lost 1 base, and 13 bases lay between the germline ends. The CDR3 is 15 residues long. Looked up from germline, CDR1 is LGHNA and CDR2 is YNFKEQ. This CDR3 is CASSLEILWNTEAFF. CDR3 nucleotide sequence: TGTGCCAGCAGCCTAGAGATCCTTTGGAACACTGAAGCTTTCTTT.

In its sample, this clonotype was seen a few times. The CDR3: CASSVGTVSYEQYF. For the CDR3, the DNA is TGTGCCAGCAGCGTAGGGACAGTTTCCTACGAGCAGTACTTC. The chain joins TRBV9 to TRBJ2-7; TRBD1 might be the D (6 bases). Germline V CDR1 and CDR2: SGDLS, YYNGEE. Trimming pared 0 bases from V and 1 base from J, leaving 8 bases between. The CDR3 runs to 14 residues.

This CDR3 reads CASDGTGQAENYGYTF. DNA for the CDR3: TGTGCCAGCGACGGGACAGGGCAGGCCGAGAACTATGGCTACACCTTC. The chain joins TRBV28 to TRBJ1-2; TRBD1 aligns across 9 bases. The CDR3 runs 16 residues. V lost 8 bases, J lost 2 bases, and 12 bases stayed unmatched. CDR1 is MDHEN and CDR2 is SYDVKM in the germline V gene.

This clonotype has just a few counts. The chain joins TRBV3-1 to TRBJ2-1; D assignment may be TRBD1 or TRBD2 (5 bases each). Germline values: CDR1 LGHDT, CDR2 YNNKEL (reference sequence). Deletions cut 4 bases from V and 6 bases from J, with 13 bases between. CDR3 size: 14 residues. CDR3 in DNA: TGTGCCAGCAGCCCTACGGGGCCCTTCAATGAGCAGTTCTTC. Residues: CASSPTGPFNEQFF.

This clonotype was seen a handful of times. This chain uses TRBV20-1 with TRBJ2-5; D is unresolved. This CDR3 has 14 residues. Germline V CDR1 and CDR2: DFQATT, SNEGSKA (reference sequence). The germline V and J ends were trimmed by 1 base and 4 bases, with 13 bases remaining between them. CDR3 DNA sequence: TGCAGTGCTAGAGGACGAGACGGTCTAGAGACCCAGTACTTC. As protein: CSARGRDGLETQYF.

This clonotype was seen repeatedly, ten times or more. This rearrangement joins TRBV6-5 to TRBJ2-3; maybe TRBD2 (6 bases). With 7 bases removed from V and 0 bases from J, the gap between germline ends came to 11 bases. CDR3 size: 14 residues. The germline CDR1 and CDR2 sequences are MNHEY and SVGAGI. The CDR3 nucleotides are TGTGCCAGCACTCAGGAGGGTAGCACAGATACGCAGTATTTT. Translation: CASTQEGSTDTQYF.

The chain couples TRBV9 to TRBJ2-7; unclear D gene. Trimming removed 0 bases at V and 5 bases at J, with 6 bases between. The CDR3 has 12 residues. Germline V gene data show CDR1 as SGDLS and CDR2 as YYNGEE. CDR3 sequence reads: CASSVAENEQYF. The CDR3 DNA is TGTGCCAGCAGCGTAGCAGAAAACGAGCAGTACTTC.

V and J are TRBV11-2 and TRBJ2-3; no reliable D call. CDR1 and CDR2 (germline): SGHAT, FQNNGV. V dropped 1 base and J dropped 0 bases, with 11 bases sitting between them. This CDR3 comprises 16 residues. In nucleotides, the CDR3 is TGTGCCAGCAGCTTAGGAGCGTCTCGTAGCACAGATACGCAGTATTTT. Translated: CASSLGASRSTDTQYF.

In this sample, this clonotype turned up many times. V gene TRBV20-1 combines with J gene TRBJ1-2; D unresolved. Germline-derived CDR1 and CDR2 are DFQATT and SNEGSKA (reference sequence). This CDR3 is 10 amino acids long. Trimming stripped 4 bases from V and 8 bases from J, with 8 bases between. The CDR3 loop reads CSANDEGYTF. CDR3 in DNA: TGCAGTGCTAACGACGAGGGCTACACCTTC.

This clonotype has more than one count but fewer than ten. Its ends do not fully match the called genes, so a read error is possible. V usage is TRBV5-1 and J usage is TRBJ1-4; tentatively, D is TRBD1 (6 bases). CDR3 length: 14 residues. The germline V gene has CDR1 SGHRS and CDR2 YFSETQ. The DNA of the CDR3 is TGCGCCAGCAGCCCCGGGACAACGAATGAAAAACTGTTTTTT. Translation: CASSPGTTNEKLFF.

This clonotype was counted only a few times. The DNA of the CDR3 is TGTGCCACCAGCAGGAGGAGCCTCTATGGCTACACCTTC. Residues: CATSRRSLYGYTF. The J gene is TRBJ1-2, the V gene TRBV15; D uncertain. This CDR3 is 13 amino acids long. From germline, CDR1 is LNHNV and CDR2 YYDKDF (reference sequence). V lost 3 bases and J 4 bases, leaving 9 bases between the germline ends.

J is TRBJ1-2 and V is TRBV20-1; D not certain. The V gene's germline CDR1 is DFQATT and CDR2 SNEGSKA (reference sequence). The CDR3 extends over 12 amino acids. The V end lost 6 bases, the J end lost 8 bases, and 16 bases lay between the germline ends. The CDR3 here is CSAPRLRKGYTF. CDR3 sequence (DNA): TGCAGTGCCCCGAGATTGAGGAAGGGCTACACCTTC.

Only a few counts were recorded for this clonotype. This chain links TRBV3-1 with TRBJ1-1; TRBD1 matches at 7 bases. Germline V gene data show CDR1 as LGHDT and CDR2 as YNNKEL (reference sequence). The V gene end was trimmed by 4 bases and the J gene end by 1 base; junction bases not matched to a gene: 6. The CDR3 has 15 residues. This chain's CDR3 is CASSPRQGGNTEAFF. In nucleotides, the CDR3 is TGTGCCAGCAGCCCAAGACAGGGAGGGAACACTGAAGCTTTCTTT.

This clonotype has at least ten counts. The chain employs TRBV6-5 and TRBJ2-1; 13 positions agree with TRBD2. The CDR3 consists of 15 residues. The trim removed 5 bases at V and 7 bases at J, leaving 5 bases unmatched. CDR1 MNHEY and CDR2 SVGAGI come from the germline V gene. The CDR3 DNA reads TGTGCCAGCAGTGGGACTAGCGGGAAGTGGAATGAGCAGTTCTTC. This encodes CASSGTSGKWNEQFF.

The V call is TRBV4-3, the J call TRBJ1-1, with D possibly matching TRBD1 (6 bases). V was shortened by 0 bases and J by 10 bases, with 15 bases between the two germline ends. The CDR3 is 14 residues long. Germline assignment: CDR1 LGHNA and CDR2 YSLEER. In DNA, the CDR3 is TGCGCCAGCAGCCAAGATAGGGGGAATCTAGCAGCTTTCTTT. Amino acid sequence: CASSQDRGNLAAFF.

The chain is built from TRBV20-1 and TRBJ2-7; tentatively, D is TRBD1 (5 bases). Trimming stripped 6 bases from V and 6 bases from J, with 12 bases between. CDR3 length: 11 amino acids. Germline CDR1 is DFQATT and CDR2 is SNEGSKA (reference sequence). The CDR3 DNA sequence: TGCAGTGCCAGGGTCAGGAGCGAGCAGTACTTC. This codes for CSARVRSEQYF.

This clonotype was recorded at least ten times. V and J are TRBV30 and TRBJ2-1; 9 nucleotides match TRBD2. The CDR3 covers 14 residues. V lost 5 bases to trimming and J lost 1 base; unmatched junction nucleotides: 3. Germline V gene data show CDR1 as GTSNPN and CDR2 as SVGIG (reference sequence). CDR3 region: CAWGAGGSYNEQFF. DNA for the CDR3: TGTGCCTGGGGAGCGGGAGGTTCCTACAATGAGCAGTTCTTC.

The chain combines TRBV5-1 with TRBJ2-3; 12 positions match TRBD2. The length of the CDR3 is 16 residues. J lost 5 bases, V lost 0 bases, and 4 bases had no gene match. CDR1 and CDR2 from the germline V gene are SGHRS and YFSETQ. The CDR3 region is CASSLDGLAGIDTQYF. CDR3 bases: TGCGCCAGCAGCTTGGATGGACTAGCGGGGATAGATACGCAGTATTTT. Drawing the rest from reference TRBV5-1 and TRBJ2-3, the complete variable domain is KAGVTQTPRYLIKTRGQQVTLSCSPISGHRSVSWYQQTPGQGLQFLFEYFSETQRNKGNFPGRFSGRQFSNSRSEMNVSTLELGDSALYLCASSLDGLAGIDTQYFGPGTRLTVL.

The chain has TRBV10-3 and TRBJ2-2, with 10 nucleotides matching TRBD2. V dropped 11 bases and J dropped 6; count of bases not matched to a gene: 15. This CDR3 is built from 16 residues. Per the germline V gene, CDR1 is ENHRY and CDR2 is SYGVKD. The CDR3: CASLGSGRAYAGELFF. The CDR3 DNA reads TGTGCCTCCCTCGGGAGCGGGAGGGCCTATGCCGGGGAGCTGTTTTTT.

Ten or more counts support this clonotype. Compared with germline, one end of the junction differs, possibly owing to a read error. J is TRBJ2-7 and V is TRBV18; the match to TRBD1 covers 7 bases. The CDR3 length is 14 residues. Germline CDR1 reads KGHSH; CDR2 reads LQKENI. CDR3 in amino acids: CASSPRDSSYEQYF. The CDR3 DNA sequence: TGCGCCAGCAGCCCCCGGGACAGTTCCTACGAGCAGTACTTC.

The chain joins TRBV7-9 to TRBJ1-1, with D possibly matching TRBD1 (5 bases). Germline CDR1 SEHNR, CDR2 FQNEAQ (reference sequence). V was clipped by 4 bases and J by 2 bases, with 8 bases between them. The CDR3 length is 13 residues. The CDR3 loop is CASSYDSNTEAFF. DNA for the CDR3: TGTGCCAGCAGCTACGACAGTAACACTGAAGCTTTCTTT.